This is a list of T cell receptor beta chains from one sample in a study of blood T cell repertoires in COVID-19. Data came from immunoSEQ multiplex PCR; TCRdb stores just in-frame clones and leaves some out. In the table there are 200,000 or so clones, 87% of which are singletons. The sample consisted of peripheral blood. The receptors were gathered from a man aged 35-49 years with active or convalescent COVID-19. CDR3s leave out the opening cysteine and the closing phenylalanine or tryptophan.

TRBV6-6 ASSYSMGLTEAF
TRBV7-9 ASEDSGGQETQY
TRBV5-4 ASSSSTRVTYEQY
TRBV6-6 ASTGQGENEQF
TRBV6-5 ATQGSGNQPQH
TRBV20-1 SATQGGEQY
TRBV18 ASSPTGRGGNTEAF
TRBV30 AWSGPGVEDGYT
TRBV4-2 ASSQDKSPLETQY
TRBV27 ASSRTDSPNQPQH
TRBV9 ASSVAGGGQGYNEQF
TRBV30 AWSVQLGTNEKLF
TRBV9 ASSVGQGANEKLF
TRBV28 ATTGQGIHEQY
TRBV27 ASSTYRGRAPGYT
TRBV3-1/TRBV3-2 ASSQEAGGEFIDTEAF
TRBV4-2 ASSYYPLGDLMNTEAF
TRBV18 ASSPAGTTNSPLH
TRBV11-2 ASSFNQGAYNEQF
TRBV5-4 ASSSGLVENEQF
TRBV11-2 ASSLSGGTEAF
TRBV9 ASSAQGRYGYT
TRBV29-1 SVERGSSGNTIY
TRBV7-8 ASSSDIFWEKLF
TRBV5-4 ASRRNRGADTQY
TRBV11-2 ASSLVGQGNHSPLH
TRBV20-1 SASTGGDGTEAF
TRBV25-1 ASNSESLGLYGYT
TRBV27 ASSLWTSGSGTGELF